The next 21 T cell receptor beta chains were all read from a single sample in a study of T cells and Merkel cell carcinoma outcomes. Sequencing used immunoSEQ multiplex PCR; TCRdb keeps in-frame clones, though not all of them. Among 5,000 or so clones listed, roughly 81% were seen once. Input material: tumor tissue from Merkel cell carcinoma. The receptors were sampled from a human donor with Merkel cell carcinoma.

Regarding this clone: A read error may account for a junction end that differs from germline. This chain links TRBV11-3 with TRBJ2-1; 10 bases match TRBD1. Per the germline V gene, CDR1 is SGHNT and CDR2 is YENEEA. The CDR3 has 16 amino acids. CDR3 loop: CASSLDWGTGDNEQFF. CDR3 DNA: TGTGCTAGCAGCTTAGATTGGGGGACAGGGGACAATGAGCAGTTCTTC.

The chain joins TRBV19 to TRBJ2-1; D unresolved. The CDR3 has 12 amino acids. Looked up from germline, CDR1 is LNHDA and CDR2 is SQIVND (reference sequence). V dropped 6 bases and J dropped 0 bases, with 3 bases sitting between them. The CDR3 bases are TGTGCCAGTAGAGTCTCCTACAATGAGCAGTTCTTC. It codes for CASRVSYNEQFF.

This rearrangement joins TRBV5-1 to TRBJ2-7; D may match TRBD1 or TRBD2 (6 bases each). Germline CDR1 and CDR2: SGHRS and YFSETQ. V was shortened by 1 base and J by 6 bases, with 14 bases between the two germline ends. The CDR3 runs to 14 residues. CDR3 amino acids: CASSLSGEGGEQYF. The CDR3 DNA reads TGCGCCAGCAGCTTGTCGGGAGAGGGGGGCGAGCAGTACTTC.

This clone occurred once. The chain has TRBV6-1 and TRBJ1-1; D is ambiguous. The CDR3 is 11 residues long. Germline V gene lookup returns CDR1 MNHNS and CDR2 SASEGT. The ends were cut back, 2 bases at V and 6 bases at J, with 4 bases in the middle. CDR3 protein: CASSEFAEAFF. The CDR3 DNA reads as TGTGCCAGCAGTGAATTCGCTGAAGCTTTCTTT.

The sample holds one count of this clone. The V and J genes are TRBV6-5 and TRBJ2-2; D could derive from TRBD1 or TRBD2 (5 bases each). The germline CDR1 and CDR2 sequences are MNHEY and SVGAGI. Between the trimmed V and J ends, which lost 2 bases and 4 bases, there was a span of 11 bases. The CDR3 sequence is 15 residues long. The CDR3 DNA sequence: TGTGCCAGCAGTTACCTGGGGACGGTCACCGGGGAGCTGTTTTTT. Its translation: CASSYLGTVTGELFF.

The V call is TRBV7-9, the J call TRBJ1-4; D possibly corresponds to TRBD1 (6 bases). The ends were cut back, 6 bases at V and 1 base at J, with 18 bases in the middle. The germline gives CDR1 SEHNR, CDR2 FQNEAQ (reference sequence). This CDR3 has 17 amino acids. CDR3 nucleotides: TGTGCCAGCAGTTACCGACGGGACATCCTAACTAATGAAAAACTGTTTTTT. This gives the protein CASSYRRDILTNEKLFF. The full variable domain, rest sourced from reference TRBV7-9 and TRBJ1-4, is DTGVSQNPRHKITKRGQNVTFRCDPISEHNRLYWYRQTLGQGPEFLTYFQNEAQLEKSRLLSDRFSAERPKGSFSTLEIQRTEQGDSAMYLCASSYRRDILTNEKLFFGSGTQLSVL.

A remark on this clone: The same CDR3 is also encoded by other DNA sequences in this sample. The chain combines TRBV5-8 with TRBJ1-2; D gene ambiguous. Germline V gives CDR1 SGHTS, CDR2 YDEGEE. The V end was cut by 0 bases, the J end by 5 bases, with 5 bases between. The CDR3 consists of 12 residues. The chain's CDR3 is CASSLDQYGYTF. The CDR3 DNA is TGTGCCAGCAGCTTGGATCAGTATGGCTACACCTTC.

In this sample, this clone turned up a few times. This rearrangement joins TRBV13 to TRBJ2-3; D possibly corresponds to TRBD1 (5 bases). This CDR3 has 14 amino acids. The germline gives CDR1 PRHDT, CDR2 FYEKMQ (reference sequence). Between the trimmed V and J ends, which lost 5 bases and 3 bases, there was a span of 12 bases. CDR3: CASSGAGATDTQYF. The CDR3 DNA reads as TGTGCCAGCAGCGGAGCTGGGGCTACAGATACGCAGTATTTT.

The CDR3 sequence: CASSPSVSPYVLTF. Here the CDR3 DNA reads TGTGCCAGCAGCCCCTCTGTGAGTCCCTACGTCCTGACTTTC. V gene TRBV14 combines with J gene TRBJ2-6; no clear D. The V end was cut by 4 bases, the J end by 11 bases, with 15 bases between. The CDR3 length is 14 residues. Germline CDR1 SGHDN, CDR2 FVKESK.

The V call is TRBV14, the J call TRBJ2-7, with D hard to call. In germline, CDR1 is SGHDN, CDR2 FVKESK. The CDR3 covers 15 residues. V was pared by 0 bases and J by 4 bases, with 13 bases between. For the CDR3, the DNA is TGTGCCAGCAGCCAAGACATCACGGAAGGGTACGAGCAGTACTTC. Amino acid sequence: CASSQDITEGYEQYF.

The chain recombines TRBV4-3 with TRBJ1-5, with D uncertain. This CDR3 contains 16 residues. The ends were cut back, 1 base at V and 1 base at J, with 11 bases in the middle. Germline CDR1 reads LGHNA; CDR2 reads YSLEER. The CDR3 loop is CASSQGSAGSNQPQHF. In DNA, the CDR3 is TGCGCCAGCAGCCAAGGGTCGGCAGGAAGCAATCAGCCCCAGCATTTT.

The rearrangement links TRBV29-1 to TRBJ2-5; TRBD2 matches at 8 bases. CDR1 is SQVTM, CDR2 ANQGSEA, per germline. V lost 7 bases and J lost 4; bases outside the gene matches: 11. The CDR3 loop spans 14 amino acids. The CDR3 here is CSGWGAGVRETQYF. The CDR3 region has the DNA TGCAGCGGGTGGGGAGCGGGAGTGCGAGAGACCCAGTACTTC.

CDR3 coding DNA: TGTGCCAGCAGTTTACGCTCCGGGACAGGGGCGAATCAGCCCCAGCATTTT. This translates into CASSLRSGTGANQPQHF. V is TRBV28 and J is TRBJ1-5; 10 positions match TRBD1. CDR3 size: 17 residues. CDR1 MDHEN and CDR2 SYDVKM come from the germline V gene. With V trimmed by 2 bases and J by 4 bases, 8 bases remained unmatched.

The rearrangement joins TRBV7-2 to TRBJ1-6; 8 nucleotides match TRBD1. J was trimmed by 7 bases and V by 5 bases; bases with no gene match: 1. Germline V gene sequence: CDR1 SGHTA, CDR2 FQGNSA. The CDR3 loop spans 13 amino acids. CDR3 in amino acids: CASSRTGNSPLHF. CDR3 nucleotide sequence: TGTGCCAGCAGCCGGACAGGGAATTCACCCCTCCACTTT.

The CDR3 reads CSASRGDTIYF. CDR3 nucleotides: TGCAGTGCTAGCAGAGGTGACACCATATATTTT. The chain joins TRBV20-1 to TRBJ1-3; no definite D call. Trimming left V 3 bases short and J 8 bases short, with 8 bases between. There are 11 residues in the CDR3. Germline V gene lookup returns CDR1 DFQATT and CDR2 SNEGSKA (reference sequence).

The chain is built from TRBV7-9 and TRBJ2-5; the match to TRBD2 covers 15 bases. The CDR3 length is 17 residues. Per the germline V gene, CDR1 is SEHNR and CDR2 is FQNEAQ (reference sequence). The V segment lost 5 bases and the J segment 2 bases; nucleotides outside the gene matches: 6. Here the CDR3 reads CASSANGLAGGQETQYF. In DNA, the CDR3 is TGTGCCAGCAGCGCAAATGGACTAGCGGGGGGGCAAGAGACCCAGTACTTC.

This chain's CDR3 is CASSLTTEQYF. The CDR3 region has the DNA TGTGCCAGCAGCCTTACCACCGAGCAGTACTTC. The chain couples TRBV14 to TRBJ2-7; D ambiguous. CDR1 and CDR2 (germline): SGHDN, FVKESK. V was shortened by 4 bases and J by 6 bases, with 7 bases between the two germline ends. This CDR3 spans 11 amino acids.

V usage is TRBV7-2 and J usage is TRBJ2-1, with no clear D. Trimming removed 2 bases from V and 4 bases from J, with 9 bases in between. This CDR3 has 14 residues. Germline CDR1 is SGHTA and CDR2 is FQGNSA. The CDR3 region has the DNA TGTGCCAGCAGCTTAATGGGCTCTTACAATGAGCAGTTCTTC. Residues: CASSLMGSYNEQFF.

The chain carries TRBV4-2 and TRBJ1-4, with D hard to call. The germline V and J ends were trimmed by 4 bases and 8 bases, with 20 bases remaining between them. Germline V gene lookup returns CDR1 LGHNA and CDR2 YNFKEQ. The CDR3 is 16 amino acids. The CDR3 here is CASSPEEGSFGEKLFF. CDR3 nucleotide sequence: TGTGCCAGCAGCCCCGAAGAAGGAAGCTTCGGAGAAAAACTGTTTTTT.

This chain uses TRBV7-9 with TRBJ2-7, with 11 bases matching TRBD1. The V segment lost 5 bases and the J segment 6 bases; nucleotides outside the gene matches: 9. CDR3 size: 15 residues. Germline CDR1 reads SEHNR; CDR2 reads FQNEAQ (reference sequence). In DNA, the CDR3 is TGTGCCAGCAGCCCCCTCCGGGACAGGGGGAGCGAGCAGTACTTC. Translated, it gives CASSPLRDRGSEQYF.

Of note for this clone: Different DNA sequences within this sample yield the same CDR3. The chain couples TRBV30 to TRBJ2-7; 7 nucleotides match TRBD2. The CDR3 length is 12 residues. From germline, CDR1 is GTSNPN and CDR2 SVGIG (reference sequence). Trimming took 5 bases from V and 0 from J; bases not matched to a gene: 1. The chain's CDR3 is CAWGLGSYEQYF. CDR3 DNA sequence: TGTGCCTGGGGACTAGGCTCCTACGAGCAGTACTTC.